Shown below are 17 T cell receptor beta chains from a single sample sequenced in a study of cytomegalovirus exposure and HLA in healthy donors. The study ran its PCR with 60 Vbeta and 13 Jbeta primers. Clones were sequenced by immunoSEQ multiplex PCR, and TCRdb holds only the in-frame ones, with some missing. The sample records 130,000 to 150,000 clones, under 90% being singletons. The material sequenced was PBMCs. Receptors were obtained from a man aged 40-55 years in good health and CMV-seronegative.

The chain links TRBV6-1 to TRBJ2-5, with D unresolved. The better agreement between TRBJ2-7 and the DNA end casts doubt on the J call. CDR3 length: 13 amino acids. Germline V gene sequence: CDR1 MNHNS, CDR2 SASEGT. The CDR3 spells CASSERHHHEQYF. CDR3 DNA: TGTGCCAGCAGTGAAAGACATCATCACGAGCAGTACTTC.

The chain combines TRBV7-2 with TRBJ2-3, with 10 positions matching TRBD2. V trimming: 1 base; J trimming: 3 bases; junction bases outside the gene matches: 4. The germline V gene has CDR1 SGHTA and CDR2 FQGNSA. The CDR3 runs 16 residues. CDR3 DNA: TGTGCCAGCAGCTTAGACCGACTAGCGGGTACAGATACGCAGTATTTT. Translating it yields CASSLDRLAGTDTQYF.

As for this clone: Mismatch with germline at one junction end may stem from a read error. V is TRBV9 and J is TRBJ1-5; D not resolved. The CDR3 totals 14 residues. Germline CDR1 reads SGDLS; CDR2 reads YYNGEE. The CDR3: CASSLSGSNQPQHF. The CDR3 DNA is TGTGCCAGCAGCCTCTCTGGGAGCAATCAGCCCCAGCATTTC. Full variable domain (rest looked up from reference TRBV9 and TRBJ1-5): DSGVTQTPKHLITATGQRVTLRCSPRSGDLSVYWYQQSLDQGLQFLIQYYNGEERAKGNILERFSAQQFPDLHSELNLSSLELGDSALYFCASSLSGSNQPQHFGDGTRLSIL.

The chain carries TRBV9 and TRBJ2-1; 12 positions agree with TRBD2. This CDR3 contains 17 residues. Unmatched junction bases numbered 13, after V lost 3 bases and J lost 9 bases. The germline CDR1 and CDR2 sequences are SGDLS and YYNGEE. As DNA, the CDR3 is TGTGCCAGCAGCGCCGCCGGGACTAGCGGGTTCGGAGGTGAGCAGTTCTTC. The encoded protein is CASSAAGTSGFGGEQFF.

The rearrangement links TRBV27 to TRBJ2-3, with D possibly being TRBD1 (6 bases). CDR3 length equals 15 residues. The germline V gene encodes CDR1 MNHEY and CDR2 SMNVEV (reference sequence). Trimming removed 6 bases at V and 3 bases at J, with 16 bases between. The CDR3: CASRIRGLSTDTQYF. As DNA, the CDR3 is TGTGCCAGCAGGATCAGGGGTCTGAGTACAGATACGCAGTATTTT.

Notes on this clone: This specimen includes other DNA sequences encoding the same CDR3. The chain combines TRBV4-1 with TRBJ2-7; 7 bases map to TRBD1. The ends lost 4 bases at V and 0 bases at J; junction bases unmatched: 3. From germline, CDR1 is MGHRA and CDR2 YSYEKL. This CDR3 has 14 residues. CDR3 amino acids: CASSPGDSSYEQYF. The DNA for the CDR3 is TGCGCCAGCAGCCCCGGGGACAGCTCCTACGAGCAGTACTTC.

The CDR3 is CASRPGQRSNQPQHF. The CDR3 DNA sequence: TGTGCCAGCAGACCGGGACAGCGAAGCAATCAGCCCCAGCATTTT. The gene calls are TRBV27 and TRBJ1-5, with TRBD1 matching over 7 bases. V lost 6 bases to trimming and J lost 1 base; unmatched junction nucleotides: 6. Per germline, CDR1 MNHEY and CDR2 SMNVEV (reference sequence). This CDR3 spans 15 amino acids.

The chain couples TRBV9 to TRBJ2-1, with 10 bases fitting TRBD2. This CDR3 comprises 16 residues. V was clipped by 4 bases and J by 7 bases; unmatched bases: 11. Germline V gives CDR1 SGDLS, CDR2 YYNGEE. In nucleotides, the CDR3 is TGTGCCAGCAGCTTGGGTGGGGCTAGCGGGGGAAATGAGCAGTTCTTC. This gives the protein CASSLGGASGGNEQFF.

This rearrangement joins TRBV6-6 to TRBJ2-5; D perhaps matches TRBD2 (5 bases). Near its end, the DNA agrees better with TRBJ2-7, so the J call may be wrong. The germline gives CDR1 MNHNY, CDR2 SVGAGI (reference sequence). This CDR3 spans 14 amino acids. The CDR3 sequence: CASSYVGSSYEQYF. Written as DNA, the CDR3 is TGTGCCAGCAGTTACGTAGGGAGCTCCTACGAGCAGTACTTC.

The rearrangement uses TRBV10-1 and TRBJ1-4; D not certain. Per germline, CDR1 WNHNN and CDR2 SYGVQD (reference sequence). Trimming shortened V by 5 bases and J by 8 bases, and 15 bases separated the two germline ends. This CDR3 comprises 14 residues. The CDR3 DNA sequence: TGCGCCAGCAGTACTGGAGGTTCTGAGGAAAAACTGTTTTTT. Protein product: CASSTGGSEEKLFF.

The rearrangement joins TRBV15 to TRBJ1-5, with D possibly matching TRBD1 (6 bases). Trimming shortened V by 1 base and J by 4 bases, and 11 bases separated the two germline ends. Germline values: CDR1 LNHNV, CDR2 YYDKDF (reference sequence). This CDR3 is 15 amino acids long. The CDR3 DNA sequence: TGTGCCACCAGCAGAGTTCCAGGGGCGAATCAGCCCCAGCATTTT. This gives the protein CATSRVPGANQPQHF.

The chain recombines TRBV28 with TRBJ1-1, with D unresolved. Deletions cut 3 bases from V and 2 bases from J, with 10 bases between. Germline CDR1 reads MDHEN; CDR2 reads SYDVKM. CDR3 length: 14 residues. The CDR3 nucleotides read TGTGCCAGCAGTTTTGGGCAGCTAAACACTGAAGCTTTCTTT. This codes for CASSFGQLNTEAFF.

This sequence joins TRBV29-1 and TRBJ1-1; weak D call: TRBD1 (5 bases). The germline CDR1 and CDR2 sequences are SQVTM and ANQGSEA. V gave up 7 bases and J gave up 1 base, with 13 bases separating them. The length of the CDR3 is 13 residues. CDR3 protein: CSGRGGPNTEAFF. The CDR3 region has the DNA TGCAGCGGACGGGGGGGACCGAACACTGAAGCTTTCTTT.

In DNA form, the CDR3 reads TGTGCCAGCAGTGAAGAATTCGGTGGTCTTTCACCCCTCCACTTT. Its protein is CASSEEFGGLSPLHF. The V gene is TRBV6-1, the J gene TRBJ1-6; no firm D call. This CDR3 region has 15 residues. The germline V gene encodes CDR1 MNHNS and CDR2 SASEGT. V lost 1 base to trimming and J lost 9 bases, with 13 bases between them.

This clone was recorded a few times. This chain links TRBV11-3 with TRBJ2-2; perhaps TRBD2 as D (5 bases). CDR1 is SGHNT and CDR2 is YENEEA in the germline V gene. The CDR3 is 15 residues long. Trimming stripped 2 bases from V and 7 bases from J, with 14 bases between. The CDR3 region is CASSLMPAAGGELFF. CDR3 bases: TGTGCCAGCAGCTTAATGCCCGCCGCGGGCGGGGAGCTGTTTTTT.

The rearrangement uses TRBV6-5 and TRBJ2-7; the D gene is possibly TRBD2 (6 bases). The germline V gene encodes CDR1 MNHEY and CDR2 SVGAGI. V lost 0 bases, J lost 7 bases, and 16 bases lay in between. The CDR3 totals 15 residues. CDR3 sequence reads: CASSYSESSAWEQYF. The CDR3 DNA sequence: TGTGCCAGCAGTTACTCGGAGTCTAGCGCTTGGGAGCAGTACTTC.

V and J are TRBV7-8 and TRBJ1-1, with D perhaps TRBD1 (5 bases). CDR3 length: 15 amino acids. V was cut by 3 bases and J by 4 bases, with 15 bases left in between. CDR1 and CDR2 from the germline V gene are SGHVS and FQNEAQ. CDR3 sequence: CASSFGGAGSTEAFF. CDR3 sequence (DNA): TGTGCCAGCAGCTTCGGCGGCGCAGGGTCCACTGAAGCTTTCTTT.